This TCR beta chain emerged from a study of early T cells in non-severe SARS-CoV-2 infection. MiXCR, applied by TCRdb to the 5' RACE reads, yields one record per CDR3 protein. The table lists some 40,000 distinct CDR3 sequences, more than 9% of them singletons. Per germline, CDR1 DFQATT and CDR2 SNEGSKA (reference sequence). V lost 3 bases, J lost 6 bases, and 14 bases lay in between. The CDR3 covers 14 residues. This clonotype was counted a few times. This TCR was recovered from an adult who was a healthcare worker with PCR-confirmed SARS-CoV-2 infection or an uninfected control (not recorded which). The material sequenced was whole blood. The V call is TRBV20-1, the J call TRBJ2-2; no reliable D call. The CDR3 nucleotides are TGCAGTGCTAGCCAGGTCTCTTTCGCCGGGGAGCTGTTTTTT. This codes for CSASQVSFAGELFF.